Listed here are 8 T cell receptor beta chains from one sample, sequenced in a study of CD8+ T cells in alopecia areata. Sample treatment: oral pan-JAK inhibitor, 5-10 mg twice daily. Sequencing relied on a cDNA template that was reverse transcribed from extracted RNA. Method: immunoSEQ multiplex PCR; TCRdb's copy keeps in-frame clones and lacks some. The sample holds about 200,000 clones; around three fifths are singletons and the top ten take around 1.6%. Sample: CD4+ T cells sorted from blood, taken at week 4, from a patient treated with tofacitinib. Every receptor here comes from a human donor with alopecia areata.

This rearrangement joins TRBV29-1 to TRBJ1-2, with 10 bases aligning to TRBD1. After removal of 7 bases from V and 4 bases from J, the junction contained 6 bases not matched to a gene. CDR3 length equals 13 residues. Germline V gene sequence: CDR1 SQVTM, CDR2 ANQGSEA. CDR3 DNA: TGCAGCGCGATGGGACAGGGGTTCTATGGCTACACCTTC. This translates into CSAMGQGFYGYTF.

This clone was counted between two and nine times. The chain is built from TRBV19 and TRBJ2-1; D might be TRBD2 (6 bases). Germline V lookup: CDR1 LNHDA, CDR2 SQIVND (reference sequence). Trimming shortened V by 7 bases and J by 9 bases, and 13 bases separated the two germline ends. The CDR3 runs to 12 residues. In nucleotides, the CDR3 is TGTGCCAGTAAACGGGCAGCGGGTGAGCAGTTCTTC. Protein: CASKRAAGEQFF.

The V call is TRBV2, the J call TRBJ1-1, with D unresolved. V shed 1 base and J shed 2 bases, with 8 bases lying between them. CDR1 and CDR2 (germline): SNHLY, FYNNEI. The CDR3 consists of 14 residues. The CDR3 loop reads CASSEEHPNTEAFF. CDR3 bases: TGTGCCAGCAGTGAAGAACACCCTAACACTGAAGCTTTCTTT.

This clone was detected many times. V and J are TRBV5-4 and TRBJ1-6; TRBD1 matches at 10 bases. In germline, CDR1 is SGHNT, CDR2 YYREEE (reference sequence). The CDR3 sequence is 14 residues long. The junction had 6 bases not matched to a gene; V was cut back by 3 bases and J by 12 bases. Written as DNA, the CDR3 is TGTGCCAGCAGCTCCGGGACAGGGGTCTTACCCCTCCACTTT. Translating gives CASSSGTGVLPLHF.

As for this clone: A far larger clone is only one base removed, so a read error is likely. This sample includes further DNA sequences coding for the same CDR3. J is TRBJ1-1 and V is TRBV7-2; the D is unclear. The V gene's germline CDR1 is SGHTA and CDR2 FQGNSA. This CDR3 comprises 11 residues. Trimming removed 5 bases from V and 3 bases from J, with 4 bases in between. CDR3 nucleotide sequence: TGTGCCAGCAGCCTGGACACTGAAGCTTTCTTT. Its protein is CASSLDTEAFF.

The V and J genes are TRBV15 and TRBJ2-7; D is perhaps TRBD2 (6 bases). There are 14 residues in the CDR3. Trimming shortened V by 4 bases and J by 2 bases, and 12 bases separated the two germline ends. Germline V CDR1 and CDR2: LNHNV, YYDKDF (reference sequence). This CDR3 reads CATSIGGSAYEQYF. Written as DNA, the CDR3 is TGTGCCACCAGCATCGGGGGTTCGGCCTACGAGCAGTACTTC. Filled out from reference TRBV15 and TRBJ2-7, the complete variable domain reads DAMVIQNPRYQVTQFGKPVTLSCSQTLNHNVMYWYQQKSSQAPKLLFHYYDKDFNNEADTPDNFQSRRPNTSFCFLDIRSPGLGDTAMYLCATSIGGSAYEQYFGPGTRLTVT.

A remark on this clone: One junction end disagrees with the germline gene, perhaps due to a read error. The CDR3 DNA is TGTGCCAGCAGCCCAGCCGGGGCAGCGGGGCCTGGGTTT. Its translation: CASSPAGAAGPGF. The rearrangement joins TRBV9 to TRBJ1-1; the D gene is possibly TRBD1 (5 bases). The CDR3 extends over 13 amino acids. Germline V gene lookup returns CDR1 SGDLS and CDR2 YYNGEE. Filled out from reference TRBV9 and TRBJ1-1, the complete variable domain reads DSGVTQTPKHLITATGQRVTLRCSPRSGDLSVYWYQQSLDQGLQFLIQYYNGEERAKGNILERFSAQQFPDLHSELNLSSLELGDSALYFCASSPAGAAGPGFGQGTRLTVV.

This CDR3 reads CASSSQTDSNQPQHF. DNA of the CDR3: TGTGCCAGCAGTTCCCAGACCGACAGCAATCAGCCCCAGCATTTT. V and J are TRBV28 and TRBJ1-5; D is undetermined. V was pared by 4 bases and J by 1 base, with 11 bases between. CDR1 is MDHEN, CDR2 SYDVKM, per germline. The CDR3 covers 15 residues. Supplemented by reference TRBV28 and TRBJ1-5, the full variable domain reads DVKVTQSSRYLVKRTGEKVFLECVQDMDHENMFWYRQDPGLGLRLIYFSYDVKMKEKGDIPEGYSVSREKKERFSLILESASTNQTSMYLCASSSQTDSNQPQHFGDGTRLSIL.